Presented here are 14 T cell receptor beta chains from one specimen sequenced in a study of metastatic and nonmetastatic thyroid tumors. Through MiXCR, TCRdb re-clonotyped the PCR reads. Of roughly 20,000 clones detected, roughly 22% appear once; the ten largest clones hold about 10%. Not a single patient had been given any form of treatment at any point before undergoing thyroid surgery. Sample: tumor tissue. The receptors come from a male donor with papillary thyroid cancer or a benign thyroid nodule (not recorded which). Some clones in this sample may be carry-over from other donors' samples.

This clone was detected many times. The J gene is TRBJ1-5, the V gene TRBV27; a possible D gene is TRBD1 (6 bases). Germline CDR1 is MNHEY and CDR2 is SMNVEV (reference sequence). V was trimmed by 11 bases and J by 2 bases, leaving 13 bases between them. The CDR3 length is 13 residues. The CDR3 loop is CAAGGLGNQPQHF. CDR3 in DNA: TGTGCCGCGGGGGGGCTTGGCAATCAGCCCCAGCATTTT.

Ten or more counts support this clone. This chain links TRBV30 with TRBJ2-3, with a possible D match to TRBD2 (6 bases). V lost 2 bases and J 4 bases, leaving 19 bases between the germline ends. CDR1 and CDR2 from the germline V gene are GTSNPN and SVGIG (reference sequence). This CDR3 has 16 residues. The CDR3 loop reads CAWSSRLGSWADTQYF. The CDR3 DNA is TGTGCCTGGAGTTCCCGACTAGGATCGTGGGCAGATACGCAGTATTTT.

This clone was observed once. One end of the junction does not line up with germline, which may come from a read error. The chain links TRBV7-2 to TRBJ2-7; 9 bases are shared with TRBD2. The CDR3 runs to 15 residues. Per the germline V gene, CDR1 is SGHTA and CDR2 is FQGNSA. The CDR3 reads CASSLARSGSFEQDF. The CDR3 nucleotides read TGTGCCAGCAGCTTAGCGCGTAGCGGGAGCTTCGAGCAGGACTTC.

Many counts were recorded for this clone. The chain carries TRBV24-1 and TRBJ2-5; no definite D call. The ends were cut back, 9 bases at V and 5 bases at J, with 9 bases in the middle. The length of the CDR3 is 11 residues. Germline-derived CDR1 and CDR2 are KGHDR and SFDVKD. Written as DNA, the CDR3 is TGTGCCACCCGTTGGGGTGAGACCCAGTACTTC. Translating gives CATRWGETQYF.

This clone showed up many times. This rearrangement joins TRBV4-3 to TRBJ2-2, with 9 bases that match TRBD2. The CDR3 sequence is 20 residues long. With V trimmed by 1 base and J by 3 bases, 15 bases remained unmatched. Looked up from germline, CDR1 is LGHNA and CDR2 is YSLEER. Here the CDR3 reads CASSQGEGVREGRDTGELFF. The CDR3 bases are TGCGCCAGCAGCCAAGGGGAGGGGGTGCGGGAGGGCCGTGACACCGGGGAGCTGTTTTTT.

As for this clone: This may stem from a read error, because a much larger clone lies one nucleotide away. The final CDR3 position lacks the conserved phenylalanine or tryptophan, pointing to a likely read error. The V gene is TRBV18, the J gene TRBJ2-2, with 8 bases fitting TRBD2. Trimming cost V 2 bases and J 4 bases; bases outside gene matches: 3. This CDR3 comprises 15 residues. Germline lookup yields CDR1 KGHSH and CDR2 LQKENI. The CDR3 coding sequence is TGTGCCAGCTCACCAAGTAGCGGGGTCACCGGGGAGCTGTTTTCT. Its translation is CASSPSSGVTGELFS.

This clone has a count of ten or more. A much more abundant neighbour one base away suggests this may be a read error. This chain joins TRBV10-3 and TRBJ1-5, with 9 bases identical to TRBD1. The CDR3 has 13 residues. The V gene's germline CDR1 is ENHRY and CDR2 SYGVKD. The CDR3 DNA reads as TGTGCCTCCAGGGACAGGGAGAATCAGCCCAAGCATTTT. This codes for CASRDRENQPKHF.

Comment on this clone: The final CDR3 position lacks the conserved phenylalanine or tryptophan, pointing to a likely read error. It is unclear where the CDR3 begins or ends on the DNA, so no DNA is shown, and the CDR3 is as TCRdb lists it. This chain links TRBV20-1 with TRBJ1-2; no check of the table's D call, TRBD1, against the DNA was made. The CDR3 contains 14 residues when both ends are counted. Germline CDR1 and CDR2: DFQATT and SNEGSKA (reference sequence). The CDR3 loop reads CSASPYDRTTLYTL.

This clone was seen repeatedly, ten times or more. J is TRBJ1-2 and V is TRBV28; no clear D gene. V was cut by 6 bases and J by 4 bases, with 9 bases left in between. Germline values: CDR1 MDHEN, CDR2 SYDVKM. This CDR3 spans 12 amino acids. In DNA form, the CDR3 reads TGTGCCAGCAGACGGGGAGGCTATGGCTACACCTTC. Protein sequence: CASRRGGYGYTF.

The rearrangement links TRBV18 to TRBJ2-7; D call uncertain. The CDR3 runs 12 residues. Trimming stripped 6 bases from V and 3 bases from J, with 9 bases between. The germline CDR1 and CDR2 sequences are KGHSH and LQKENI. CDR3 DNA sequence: TGTGCCAGCTCCCTTTCACACTACGAGCAGTACTTC. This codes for CASSLSHYEQYF. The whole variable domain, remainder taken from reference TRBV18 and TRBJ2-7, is NAGVMQNPRHLVRRRGQEARLRCSPMKGHSHVYWYRQLPEEGLKFMVYLQKENIIDESGMPKERFSAEFPKEGPSILRIQQVVRGDSAAYFCASSLSHYEQYFGPGTRLTVT.

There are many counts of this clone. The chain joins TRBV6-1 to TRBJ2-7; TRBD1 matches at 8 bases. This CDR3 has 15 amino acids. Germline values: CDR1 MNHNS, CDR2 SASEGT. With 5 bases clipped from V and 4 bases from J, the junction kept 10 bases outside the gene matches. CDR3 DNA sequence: TGTGCCAGCAGTAAGACCCTGACAGGGGTATACGAGCAGTACTTC. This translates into CASSKTLTGVYEQYF.

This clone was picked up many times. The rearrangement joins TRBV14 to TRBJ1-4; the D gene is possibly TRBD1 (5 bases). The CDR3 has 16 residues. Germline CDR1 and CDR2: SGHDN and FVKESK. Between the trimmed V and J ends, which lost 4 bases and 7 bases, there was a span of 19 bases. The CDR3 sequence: CASSPRPRGGSEKLFF. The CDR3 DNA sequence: TGTGCCAGCAGCCCCCGCCCAAGGGGAGGAAGTGAAAAACTGTTTTTT.

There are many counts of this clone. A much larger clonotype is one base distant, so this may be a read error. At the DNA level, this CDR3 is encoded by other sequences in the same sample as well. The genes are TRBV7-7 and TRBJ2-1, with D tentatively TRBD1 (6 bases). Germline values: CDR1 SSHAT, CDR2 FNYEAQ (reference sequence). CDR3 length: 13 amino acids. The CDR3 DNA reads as TGTGCTAGCACGCAGGGGCCGGACAATGAACAGTTCTTC. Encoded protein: CASTQGPDNEQFF. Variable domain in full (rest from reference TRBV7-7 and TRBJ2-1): GAGVSQSPRYKVTKRGQDVTLRCDPISSHATLYWYQQALGQGPEFLTYFNYEAQPDKSGLPSDRFSAERPEGSISTLTIQRTEQRDSAMYRCASTQGPDNEQFFGPGTRLTVL.

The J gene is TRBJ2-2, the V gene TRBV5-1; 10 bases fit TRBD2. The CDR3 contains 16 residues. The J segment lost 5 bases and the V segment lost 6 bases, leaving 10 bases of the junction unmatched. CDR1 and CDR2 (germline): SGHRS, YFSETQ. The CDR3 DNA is TGCGCCAGCATCTTCTCAGCGGGAGGGCGGACCGGGGAGCTGTTTTTT. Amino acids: CASIFSAGGRTGELFF.